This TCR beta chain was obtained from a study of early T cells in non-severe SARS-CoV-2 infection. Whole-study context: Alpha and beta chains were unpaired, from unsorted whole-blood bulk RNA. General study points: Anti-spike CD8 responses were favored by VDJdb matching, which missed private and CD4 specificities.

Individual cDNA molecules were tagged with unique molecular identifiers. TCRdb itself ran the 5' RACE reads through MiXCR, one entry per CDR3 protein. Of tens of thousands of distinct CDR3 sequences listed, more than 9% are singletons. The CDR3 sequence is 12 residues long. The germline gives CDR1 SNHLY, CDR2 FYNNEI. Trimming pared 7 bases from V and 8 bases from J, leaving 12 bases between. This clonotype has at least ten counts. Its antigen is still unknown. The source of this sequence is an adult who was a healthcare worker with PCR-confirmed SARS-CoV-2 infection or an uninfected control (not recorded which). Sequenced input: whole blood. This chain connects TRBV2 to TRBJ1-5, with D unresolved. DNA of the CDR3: TGTGCCAGCAATAGACCTCCTGAGCCCCAGCATTTT. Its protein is CASNRPPEPQHF.